This TCR beta chain was recorded in a study of cytomegalovirus exposure and HLA in healthy donors. V lost 5 bases and J 3 bases, leaving 16 bases between the germline ends. Germline CDR1 and CDR2: SGHTA and FQGNSA. This CDR3 has 16 amino acids. For this clone: What it binds is unknown.

Profiling relied on immunoSEQ multiplex PCR, and the TCRdb table lists in-frame clones only, not all of them. The profile shows 200,000 to 250,000 clones, approximately 80% of them singletons. Study observations and caveats: Per published reports, the classifier diagnosed cytomegalovirus status with high specificity and sensitivity.

The V call is TRBV7-2, the J call TRBJ1-4; D is unclear. Sequencing was done on a sample of PBMCs. This receptor was taken from a woman in her twenties or thirties in good health and CMV-seropositive. The CDR3 protein is CASSRPTGDANEKLFF. DNA for the CDR3: TGTGCCAGCAGCCGCCCCACCGGGGATGCTAATGAAAAACTGTTTTTT. Variable domain in full (rest from reference TRBV7-2 and TRBJ1-4): GAGVSQSPSNKVTEKGKDVELRCDPISGHTALYWYRQSLGQGLEFLIYFQGNSAPDKSGLPSDRFSAERTGGSVSTLTIQRTQQEDSAVYLCASSRPTGDANEKLFFGSGTQLSVL.